This T cell receptor beta chain emerged from a study of cytomegalovirus exposure and HLA in healthy donors. Study results and caveats: Within the data, a cluster of highly shared sequence variants was likely a sequencing artifact. According to an earlier analysis, most TCR beta V segments yielded productive rearrangements about 87% or about 30% of the time.

Per the germline V gene, CDR1 is SGHTS and CDR2 is YDEGEE. CDR3 length: 12 residues. Trimming left V 1 base short and J 2 bases short, with 3 bases between. On this clone: Its antigen is unknown.

Donors were nominally healthy when sampled, though unrecorded immune exposures were likely. It was with 60 Vbeta and 13 Jbeta primers that the PCR ran. Sequenced by immunoSEQ multiplex PCR; TCRdb stores in-frame clones only, minus some. This sample's clone table lists roughly 78,000 clones. Specimen: PBMCs. The rearrangement uses TRBV5-8 and TRBJ1-2; the D is unclear. The receptor comes from a middle-aged man in good health and CMV-seronegative. Here the CDR3 reads CASSLLNYGYTF. The DNA of the CDR3 is TGTGCCAGCAGCTTGCTAAACTATGGCTACACCTTC.